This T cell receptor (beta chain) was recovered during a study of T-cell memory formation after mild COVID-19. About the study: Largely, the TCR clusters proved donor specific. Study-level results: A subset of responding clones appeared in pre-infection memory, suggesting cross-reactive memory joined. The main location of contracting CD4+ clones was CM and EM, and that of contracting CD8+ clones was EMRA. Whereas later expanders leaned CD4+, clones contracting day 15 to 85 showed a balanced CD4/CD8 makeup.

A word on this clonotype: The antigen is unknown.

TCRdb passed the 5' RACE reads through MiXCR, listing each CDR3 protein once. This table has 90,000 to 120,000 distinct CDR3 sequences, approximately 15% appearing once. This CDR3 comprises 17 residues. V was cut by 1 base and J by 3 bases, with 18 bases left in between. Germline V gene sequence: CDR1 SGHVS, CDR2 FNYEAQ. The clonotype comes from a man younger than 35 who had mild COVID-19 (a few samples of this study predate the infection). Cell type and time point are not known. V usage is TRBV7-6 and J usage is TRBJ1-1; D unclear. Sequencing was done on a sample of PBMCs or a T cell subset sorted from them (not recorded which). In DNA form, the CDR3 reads TGTGCCAGCAGCTTAGGGGCTTTGCGGGATGGGTACACTGAAGCTTTCTTT. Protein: CASSLGALRDGYTEAFF.